These T cell receptor beta chains were read from a single sample in a study of vaccination and CD4 T cells after COVID-19. These receptors' targets are unknown. TCRdb redid the calling of the PCR reads with MiXCR, one entry per CDR3 protein. Of about 15,000 distinct CDR3 sequences listed, under 60% are singletons. The input for sequencing was CD4+ T cells from blood, cultured in vitro, taken about 7 months after SARS-CoV-2 vaccination. Receptors were obtained from a human donor who had recovered from COVID-19. The CDR3 runs from the conserved cysteine through the conserved F or W. A D gene is named only where the DNA matches it firmly. Clone size is given for some rows only: seen once, a few or many times, or a class if the clone is expanded.

v_gene: TRBV6-1; j_gene: TRBJ1-6; d_gene: -; abundance: -; CDR3aa: CASSEVGARNSPLHF; CDR3nt: TGTGCCAGCAGTGAAGTCGGGGCTCGTAATTCACCCCTCCACTTT
v_gene: TRBV4-3; j_gene: TRBJ1-6; d_gene: TRBD1; abundance: -; CDR3aa: CASSQQQGRNSPLHF; CDR3nt: TGCGCCAGCAGCCAACAACAGGGGCGCAATTCACCCCTCCACTTT
v_gene: TRBV6-1; j_gene: TRBJ2-2; d_gene: -; abundance: -; CDR3aa: CASSRTVPTGELFF; CDR3nt: TGTGCCAGCAGTCGGACGGTCCCCACCGGGGAGCTGTTTTTT
v_gene: TRBV7-9; j_gene: TRBJ2-3; d_gene: -; abundance: few; CDR3aa: CACAWVGGDTQYF; CDR3nt: TGTGCCTGTGCATGGGTGGGGGGAGATACGCAGTATTTT
v_gene: TRBV7-8; j_gene: TRBJ1-5; d_gene: -; abundance: few; CDR3aa: CASSFADEGSWQPQHF; CDR3nt: TGTGCCAGCAGCTTCGCCGACGAGGGATCGTGGCAGCCCCAGCATTTT
v_gene: TRBV7-2; j_gene: TRBJ1-1; d_gene: TRBD1; abundance: -; CDR3aa: CASRRDRGYTEAFF; CDR3nt: TGTGCCAGCAGGCGCGACAGGGGGTACACTGAAGCTTTCTTT
v_gene: TRBV7-2; j_gene: TRBJ1-2; d_gene: TRBD1; abundance: -; CDR3aa: CASSLGTGPARRGYTF; CDR3nt: TGTGCCAGCAGCTTGGGGACAGGGCCGGCGAGACGAGGGTACACCTTC
v_gene: TRBV20-1; j_gene: TRBJ1-2; d_gene: -; abundance: -; CDR3aa: CSARAEGPTTNYGYTF; CDR3nt: TGCAGTGCTAGGGCTGAGGGACCGACGACTAACTATGGCTACACCTTC
v_gene: TRBV15; j_gene: TRBJ2-3; d_gene: -; abundance: few; CDR3aa: CATSRDKSGHTDTQYF; CDR3nt: TGTGCCACCAGCAGAGATAAGAGCGGACACACAGATACGCAGTATTTT
v_gene: TRBV5-4; j_gene: TRBJ2-7; d_gene: -; abundance: -; CDR3aa: CASSSNSYEQYF; CDR3nt: TGTGCCAGCAGTTCTAACAGCTACGAGCAGTACTTC
v_gene: TRBV7-2; j_gene: TRBJ2-3; d_gene: -; abundance: few; CDR3aa: CASSLVGGTDTQYF; CDR3nt: TGTGCCAGCAGCTTAGTCGGAGGCACAGATACGCAGTATTTT
v_gene: TRBV7-8; j_gene: TRBJ2-1; d_gene: TRBD2; abundance: -; CDR3aa: CASSSSPLAGQYNEQFF; CDR3nt: TGTGCCAGCAGCTCTAGCCCCCTAGCGGGACAGTACAATGAGCAGTTCTTC
v_gene: TRBV15; j_gene: TRBJ2-7; d_gene: -; abundance: -; CDR3aa: CATSDTFYEQYF; CDR3nt: TGTGCCACCTCGGACACCTTCTACGAGCAGTACTTC
v_gene: TRBV30; j_gene: TRBJ1-6; d_gene: -; abundance: -; CDR3aa: CAWSVGARISPLHF; CDR3nt: TGTGCCTGGAGTGTTGGGGCAAGGATTTCACCCCTCCACTTT
v_gene: TRBV18; j_gene: TRBJ1-2; d_gene: -; abundance: once; CDR3aa: CASSPPSRMSGYTF; CDR3nt: TGTGCCAGCTCACCACCGAGCAGGATGAGTGGCTACACCTTC
v_gene: TRBV7-9; j_gene: TRBJ1-1; d_gene: -; abundance: few; CDR3aa: CASSLQGFVAFF; CDR3nt: TGTGCCAGCAGCTTACAAGGGTTTGTGGCTTTCTTT
v_gene: TRBV11-3; j_gene: TRBJ2-5; d_gene: -; abundance: few; CDR3aa: CASSSWEGAPLSSQYF; CDR3nt: TGTGCCAGCAGCTCCTGGGAGGGGGCCCCACTTTCGTCCCAGTACTTC
v_gene: TRBV20-1; j_gene: TRBJ2-7; d_gene: TRBD2; abundance: -; CDR3aa: CSAGLAGAEQYF; CDR3nt: TGCAGTGCCGGACTAGCGGGAGCCGAGCAGTACTTC
v_gene: TRBV28; j_gene: TRBJ1-2; d_gene: -; abundance: -; CDR3aa: CASSFGRDLGYTF; CDR3nt: TGTGCCAGCAGTTTCGGTCGCGATCTGGGCTACACCTTC
v_gene: TRBV7-9; j_gene: TRBJ1-1; d_gene: -; abundance: -; CDR3aa: CASSLGSAAILLF; CDR3nt: TGTGCCAGCAGCTTAGGGTCGGCCGCCATCTTACTTTTT
v_gene: TRBV6-1; j_gene: TRBJ2-1; d_gene: TRBD1; abundance: -; CDR3aa: CASSRQTGIAYNEQFF; CDR3nt: TGTGCCAGCAGCCGGCAGACAGGGATCGCCTACAATGAGCAGTTCTTC
v_gene: TRBV7-3; j_gene: TRBJ1-5; d_gene: TRBD1; abundance: few; CDR3aa: CASSLPPGGNNQPQHF; CDR3nt: TGTGCCAGCAGCTTACCCCCAGGGGGCAACAATCAGCCCCAGCATTTT
v_gene: TRBV20-1; j_gene: TRBJ2-1; d_gene: -; abundance: -; CDR3aa: CSARQPYGGYNEQFF; CDR3nt: TGCAGTGCTAGACAGCCCTATGGGGGTTACAATGAGCAGTTCTTC
v_gene: TRBV7-2; j_gene: TRBJ2-3; d_gene: TRBD2; abundance: -; CDR3aa: CASSLEPLAGGSDTQYF; CDR3nt: TGTGCCAGCAGCTTAGAGCCCCTAGCGGGGGGTTCAGATACGCAGTATTTT
v_gene: TRBV5-1; j_gene: TRBJ1-2; d_gene: -; abundance: -; CDR3aa: CASSLKSARAYYGYTF; CDR3nt: TGCGCCAGCAGCTTGAAGTCTGCCAGAGCCTACTATGGCTACACCTTC
v_gene: TRBV5-4; j_gene: TRBJ1-2; d_gene: -; abundance: -; CDR3aa: CASSLVYTDYGYTF; CDR3nt: TGTGCCAGCAGCTTGGTTTACACCGACTATGGCTACACCTTC
v_gene: TRBV18; j_gene: TRBJ1-6; d_gene: -; abundance: -; CDR3aa: CASSPGRHVGSPLHF; CDR3nt: TGTGCCAGCTCACCGGGCAGGCACGTGGGTTCACCCCTCCACTTT
v_gene: TRBV11-1; j_gene: TRBJ2-4; d_gene: -; abundance: -; CDR3aa: CASSSPGSAKNIQYF; CDR3nt: TGTGCCAGCAGCTCCCCCGGTTCGGCCAAAAACATTCAGTACTTC
v_gene: TRBV20-1; j_gene: TRBJ2-7; d_gene: -; abundance: -; CDR3aa: CSARVPGSIYEQYF; CDR3nt: TGCAGTGCTAGAGTCCCGGGATCAATCTACGAGCAGTACTTC
v_gene: TRBV2; j_gene: TRBJ2-5; d_gene: -; abundance: -; CDR3aa: CATQSPGETQYF; CDR3nt: TGTGCCACCCAGTCTCCGGGGGAGACCCAGTACTTC
v_gene: TRBV11-3; j_gene: TRBJ2-5; d_gene: -; abundance: few; CDR3aa: CASSLEDWKETQYF; CDR3nt: TGTGCCAGCAGCTTAGAGGATTGGAAAGAGACCCAGTACTTC
v_gene: TRBV6-5; j_gene: TRBJ1-5; d_gene: -; abundance: few; CDR3aa: CASSYSGEGNQPQHF; CDR3nt: TGTGCCAGCAGTTACTCCGGGGAGGGCAATCAGCCCCAGCATTTT
v_gene: TRBV20-1; j_gene: TRBJ1-5; d_gene: -; abundance: -; CDR3aa: CSARGPNQPQHF; CDR3nt: TGCAGTGCTAGAGGCCCAAATCAGCCCCAGCATTTT
v_gene: TRBV7-6; j_gene: TRBJ2-1; d_gene: -; abundance: -; CDR3aa: CASSLMVGGGYNEQFF; CDR3nt: TGTGCCAGCAGCTTAATGGTGGGAGGGGGATACAATGAGCAGTTCTTC
v_gene: TRBV20-1; j_gene: TRBJ2-7; d_gene: TRBD2; abundance: -; CDR3aa: CSASLLAGVGEQYF; CDR3nt: TGCAGTGCTAGTCTTCTAGCGGGAGTCGGCGAGCAGTACTTC
v_gene: TRBV4-2; j_gene: TRBJ1-6; d_gene: -; abundance: -; CDR3aa: CASSQETGGGESPLHF; CDR3nt: TGTGCCAGCAGCCAAGAGACGGGGGGGGGAGAATCACCCCTCCACTTT
v_gene: TRBV19; j_gene: TRBJ2-2; d_gene: -; abundance: once; CDR3aa: CASSPPEGRDTGELFF; CDR3nt: TGTGCCAGTAGTCCCCCGGAGGGCCGGGACACCGGGGAGCTGTTTTTT
v_gene: TRBV11-1; j_gene: TRBJ1-2; d_gene: -; abundance: -; CDR3aa: CASSPDRTSENGYTF; CDR3nt: TGTGCCAGCAGCCCCGATCGGACCAGTGAGAATGGCTACACCTTC
v_gene: TRBV7-3; j_gene: TRBJ2-1; d_gene: -; abundance: -; CDR3aa: CASSPLGGNEQFF; CDR3nt: TGTGCCAGCAGCCCTCTGGGGGGCAATGAGCAGTTCTTC
v_gene: TRBV18; j_gene: TRBJ1-5; d_gene: TRBD1; abundance: -; CDR3aa: CASSRNRGLDQPQHF; CDR3nt: TGTGCCAGCTCACGAAACAGGGGGCTGGATCAGCCCCAGCATTTT
v_gene: TRBV7-3; j_gene: TRBJ2-1; d_gene: -; abundance: -; CDR3aa: CASSLTGSESSYNEQFF; CDR3nt: TGTGCCAGCAGCTTAACGGGTAGCGAGAGCTCCTACAATGAGCAGTTCTTC
v_gene: TRBV12-3/TRBV12-4; j_gene: TRBJ1-5; d_gene: -; abundance: -; CDR3aa: CASTANQGRNQPQHF; CDR3nt: TGTGCCAGCACCGCTAATCAGGGTCGCAATCAGCCCCAGCATTTT
v_gene: TRBV4-3; j_gene: TRBJ2-5; d_gene: -; abundance: few; CDR3aa: CASSQETGRTLEVSLKETQYF; CDR3nt: TGCGCCAGCAGCCAAGAGACGGGTAGGACCTTGGAGGTCTCCCTCAAAGAGACCCAGTACTTC
v_gene: TRBV5-4; j_gene: TRBJ2-7; d_gene: -; abundance: once; CDR3aa: CASSLGGSYYEQYF; CDR3nt: TGTGCCAGCAGCTTAGGCGGCAGTTACTACGAGCAGTACTTC
v_gene: TRBV6-1; j_gene: TRBJ1-5; d_gene: -; abundance: few; CDR3aa: CASKRLGYSNQPQHF; CDR3nt: TGTGCCAGCAAACGCCTCGGGTATAGCAATCAGCCCCAGCATTTT
v_gene: TRBV7-9; j_gene: TRBJ1-5; d_gene: TRBD1; abundance: -; CDR3aa: CASSTDRGTYSNQPQHF; CDR3nt: TGTGCCAGCAGCACGGACAGGGGGACGTATAGCAATCAGCCCCAGCATTTT
v_gene: TRBV11-2; j_gene: TRBJ2-5; d_gene: -; abundance: few; CDR3aa: CASRNRGPETQYF; CDR3nt: TGTGCCAGCAGGAACCGGGGTCCAGAGACCCAGTACTTC
v_gene: TRBV19; j_gene: TRBJ2-5; d_gene: -; abundance: -; CDR3aa: CASSRRVEETQYF; CDR3nt: TGTGCCAGTAGTAGAAGAGTTGAGGAGACCCAGTACTTC
v_gene: TRBV6-1; j_gene: TRBJ1-2; d_gene: -; abundance: -; CDR3aa: CATKQLGGGLNYGYTF; CDR3nt: TGTGCCACCAAACAACTGGGCGGGGGGCTAAACTATGGCTACACCTTC